These 22 T cell receptor beta chains were all obtained from the same sample, sequenced in a study of T cell repertoires in cytomegalovirus infection. TCRdb re-called the reads with MiXCR, one entry per CDR3 protein. Among around 530,000 distinct CDR3 sequences listed, 16% were seen once. Sequencing was performed on CD8+ T cells from PBMCs. The source of these receptors is a human donor in good health (CMV status not recorded). Some clones in this sample may be carry-over from other donors' samples.

This clonotype has at least ten counts. The chain combines TRBV7-2 with TRBJ2-6; D unclear. The CDR3 sequence is 17 residues long. Germline V CDR1 and CDR2: SGHTA, FQGNSA. Trimming left V 1 base short and J 3 bases short, with 13 bases between. The CDR3 loop reads CASSLDPRYGGANVLTF. The CDR3 DNA reads TGTGCCAGCAGCTTAGACCCCAGGTACGGTGGGGCCAACGTCCTGACTTTC. Using reference TRBV7-2 and TRBJ2-6 for the parts outside the CDR3, the full variable domain is GAGVSQSPSNKVTEKGKDVELRCDPISGHTALYWYRQSLGQGLEFLIYFQGNSAPDKSGLPSDRFSAERTGGSVSTLTIQRTQQEDSAVYLCASSLDPRYGGANVLTFGAGSRLTVL.

This clonotype was seen at least ten times. The V gene is TRBV7-6, the J gene TRBJ2-5; no reliable D call. The V gene's germline CDR1 is SGHVS and CDR2 FNYEAQ. The CDR3 runs 15 residues. Trimming pared 5 bases from V and 1 base from J, leaving 14 bases between. This chain's CDR3 is CASSSLTEFQETQYF. CDR3 sequence (DNA): TGTGCCAGCAGCAGCCTTACCGAATTCCAAGAGACCCAGTACTTC.

The chain is built from TRBV15 and TRBJ2-1; TRBD2 agrees at 11 bases. Germline V gene lookup returns CDR1 LNHNV and CDR2 YYDKDF (reference sequence). The CDR3 totals 16 residues. V shed 3 bases and J 0 bases; nucleotides not matched to a gene: 1. CDR3 nucleotides: TGTGCCACCAGCAGTAGCGGGAGGGGCTCCTACAATGAGCAGTTCTTC. Protein sequence: CATSSSGRGSYNEQFF.

The sample holds a few counts of this clonotype. V gene TRBV7-9 combines with J gene TRBJ2-1; possibly TRBD1 for D (6 bases). Germline V gene sequence: CDR1 SEHNR, CDR2 FQNEAQ (reference sequence). V was cut by 0 bases and J by 15 bases, with 24 bases left in between. The length of the CDR3 is 16 residues. The CDR3 sequence: CASSLASAGEGLGLFF. The DNA of the CDR3 is TGTGCCAGCAGCTTAGCGTCGGCAGGGGAAGGGCTAGGGCTGTTCTTC.

This chain uses TRBV6-2 or TRBV6-3 with TRBJ2-2; TRBD1 agrees at 7 bases. CDR1 and CDR2 from the germline V gene are MNHEY and SVGEGT. The CDR3 loop spans 17 amino acids. The V and J ends lost 2 bases and 5 bases, in that order; junction bases with no gene match: 11. The CDR3 region has the DNA TGTGCCAGCAGTTACAATCCGCAACAGGGGTATACCGGGGAGCTGTTTTTT. Translating gives CASSYNPQQGYTGELFF.

This chain connects TRBV15 to TRBJ1-2, with D unclear. Per germline, CDR1 LNHNV and CDR2 YYDKDF (reference sequence). The V end was cut by 3 bases, the J end by 4 bases, with 18 bases between. The CDR3 has 16 amino acids. CDR3 DNA: TGTGCCACCAGCAGTGGGGTGGACGAGGCCGGCTATGGCTACACCTTC. Protein product: CATSSGVDEAGYGYTF.

A few counts support this clonotype. The DNA of the CDR3 is TGTGCCAGTCGCCCACGCGCAACTAATGAAAAACTGTTTTTT. This encodes CASRPRATNEKLFF. The rearrangement links TRBV19 to TRBJ1-4; D unresolved. With 8 bases removed from V and 0 bases from J, the gap between germline ends came to 10 bases. Germline V CDR1 and CDR2: LNHDA, SQIVND (reference sequence). This CDR3 spans 14 amino acids.

This clonotype was recorded at least ten times. This chain links TRBV6-5 with TRBJ1-1; D gene ambiguous. Germline V gene data show CDR1 as MNHEY and CDR2 as SVGAGI. The CDR3 is 15 residues long. The V gene lost 4 bases and the J gene lost 1 base, with 13 bases spanning the gap. CDR3 sequence (DNA): TGTGCCAGCAGTTCCCCAGCTTGGACGAACACTGAAGCTTTCTTT. This encodes CASSSPAWTNTEAFF.

This clonotype was picked up many times. The chain has TRBV12-3 or TRBV12-4 and TRBJ2-5; D is perhaps TRBD2 (5 bases). CDR3 length equals 15 residues. Trimming left V 6 bases short and J 4 bases short, with 18 bases between. CDR3 in DNA: TGTGCCAGCAGCATCCGACTACAGCGTGGAGAGACCCAGTACTTC. Translation gives CASSIRLQRGETQYF.

The chain couples TRBV9 to TRBJ2-1, with D perhaps TRBD1 or TRBD2 (5 bases each). This CDR3 has 15 residues. Germline values: CDR1 SGDLS, CDR2 YYNGEE. Deletions cut 0 bases from V and 2 bases from J, with 9 bases between. The CDR3 loop reads CASSVAGATYNEQFF. CDR3 coding DNA: TGTGCCAGCAGCGTAGCCGGGGCAACCTACAATGAGCAGTTCTTC.

This clonotype was picked up a small number of times. This chain links TRBV6-1 with TRBJ2-1, with TRBD2 matching over 8 bases. The CDR3 is 17 amino acids. Germline V gives CDR1 MNHNS, CDR2 SASEGT. The V segment lost 5 bases and the J segment 1 base; nucleotides outside the gene matches: 10. CDR3 DNA: TGTGCCAGCAGTCCCCGCGGAGCGGGAGTGTCCTACAATGAGCAGTTCTTC. Translated, it gives CASSPRGAGVSYNEQFF.

This clonotype was observed a few times. CDR3 nucleotides: TGTGCCAGTAGCCCAGACAGGGAAGACACTGAAGCTTTCTTT. As protein: CASSPDREDTEAFF. The V gene is TRBV19, the J gene TRBJ1-1; 7 bases match TRBD1. V lost 6 bases to trimming and J lost 3 bases; unmatched junction nucleotides: 7. The CDR3 totals 14 residues. Per germline, CDR1 LNHDA and CDR2 SQIVND (reference sequence). Supplemented by reference TRBV19 and TRBJ1-1, the full variable domain reads DGGITQSPKYLFRKEGQNVTLSCEQNLNHDAMYWYRQDPGQGLRLIYYSQIVNDFQKGDIAEGYSVSREKKESFPLTVTSAQKNPTAFYLCASSPDREDTEAFFGQGTRLTVV.

The V call is TRBV2, the J call TRBJ2-1; TRBD1 is a possible D gene (6 bases). V was trimmed by 4 bases and J by 2 bases, leaving 12 bases between them. The CDR3 has 15 residues. Germline CDR1 is SNHLY and CDR2 is FYNNEI. CDR3 sequence reads: CASSVGRGTYNEQFF. The CDR3 DNA follows: TGTGCCAGCAGTGTGGGCAGGGGCACCTACAATGAGCAGTTCTTC.

This clonotype appeared a few times. The chain is built from TRBV6-1 and TRBJ2-7, with D tentatively TRBD2 (6 bases). Germline V gene lookup returns CDR1 MNHNS and CDR2 SASEGT. Trimming pared 1 base from V and 2 bases from J, leaving 15 bases between. The CDR3 sequence is 16 residues long. The DNA of the CDR3 is TGTGCCAGCAGTGAAGACGGAGGGACCCTCACCTACGAGCAGTACTTC. Protein sequence: CASSEDGGTLTYEQYF.

This sequence joins TRBV15 and TRBJ2-7; D is uncertain. V lost 1 base to trimming and J lost 1 base, with 8 bases between them. The CDR3 loop spans 14 amino acids. CDR1 is LNHNV, CDR2 YYDKDF, per germline (reference sequence). DNA for the CDR3: TGTGCCACCAGCAGAGGAGAAACGTCCTACGAGCAGTACTTC. Encoded protein: CATSRGETSYEQYF.

This clonotype was counted between two and nine times. V gene TRBV28 combines with J gene TRBJ2-3; TRBD2 matches at 16 bases. J lost 4 bases, V lost 4 bases, and 5 bases had no gene match. The CDR3 totals 17 residues. CDR1 and CDR2 from the germline V gene are MDHEN and SYDVKM. The CDR3 region has the DNA TGTGCCAGCAGTTCCGGGACTAGCGGGAGGGCCTCAGATACGCAGTATTTT. It yields the protein CASSSGTSGRASDTQYF.

This clonotype was observed a few times. The chain is built from TRBV7-9 and TRBJ2-2; 8 positions agree with TRBD1. Germline loops: CDR1 SEHNR, CDR2 FQNEAQ (reference sequence). Germline trimming cut 5 bases from V and 4 bases from J; bases unmatched to any gene: 6. The CDR3 consists of 15 residues. The CDR3 DNA reads as TGTGCCAGCAGCCCCCGACAGGGGAGCACCGGGGAGCTGTTTTTT. Translated: CASSPRQGSTGELFF.

In its sample, this clonotype was seen many times. V usage is TRBV12-3 or TRBV12-4 and J usage is TRBJ2-1; D remains unclear. Trimming took off 7 bases at V and 8 bases at J, with 18 bases between the two ends. This CDR3 contains 14 residues. DNA for the CDR3: TGTGCCAGCAACGGACGGGCCCTACAAGATGAGCAGTTCTTC. It specifies CASNGRALQDEQFF.

The rearrangement uses TRBV20-1 and TRBJ2-7, with 9 nucleotides matching TRBD1. There are 15 residues in the CDR3. The V segment lost 8 bases and the J segment 1 base; nucleotides outside the gene matches: 12. Per germline, CDR1 DFQATT and CDR2 SNEGSKA (reference sequence). The CDR3 here is CSPYPDRGESYEQYF. CDR3 coding DNA: TGCAGTCCTTATCCTGACAGGGGGGAATCCTACGAGCAGTACTTC.

This clonotype has only a few counts. The chain carries TRBV5-1 and TRBJ2-5; 8 bases align to TRBD2. The V segment lost 1 base and the J segment 5 bases; nucleotides outside the gene matches: 4. CDR1 and CDR2 from the germline V gene are SGHRS and YFSETQ. This CDR3 has 14 amino acids. CDR3 in amino acids: CASSLKSGGETQYF. For the CDR3, the DNA is TGCGCCAGCAGCTTGAAAAGCGGGGGCGAGACCCAGTACTTC.

This clonotype was seen many times. This chain connects TRBV7-3 to TRBJ2-1, with D unresolved. Germline assignment: CDR1 SGHTA and CDR2 FQGTGA. V lost 2 bases to trimming and J lost 4 bases, with 6 bases between them. The CDR3 is 13 residues long. This CDR3 is CASSLSLYNEQFF. The CDR3 nucleotides are TGTGCCAGCAGCTTATCCTTATACAATGAGCAGTTCTTC.

The chain uses TRBV2 and TRBJ2-7; TRBD1 agrees at 9 bases. The germline gives CDR1 SNHLY, CDR2 FYNNEI. The ends lost 4 bases at V and 7 bases at J; junction bases unmatched: 11. The CDR3 has 15 amino acids. Here the CDR3 reads CASSGRDRELKEQYF. The DNA for the CDR3 is TGTGCCAGCAGTGGACGGGACAGGGAGTTAAAGGAGCAGTACTTC.